Sequencing of this TCR beta chain was carried out in a study of shared clonotypes between healthy human individuals. Study-wide results and limits: With four donors compared, about 5% of naive CD4 clonotypes were shared. A generally larger estimated richness was seen in naive subsets than in memory subsets.

The germline V gene has CDR1 SGHRS and CDR2 YFSETQ. The CDR3 has 14 residues. V lost 7 bases and J lost 6, with 20 bases in between. About this clone: Antigen unknown.

Source study methods: ImmunoSEQ junction-only sequences lacked quality scores, so their filtering differed. This table comes from immunoSEQ multiplex PCR, and its TCRdb copy is limited to in-frame clones, with some not included. V and J calls and clone size are given by that table; D and trimming were obtained from the DNA. The sample contains millions of clones, 85% to 95% of which appear only once. This rearrangement joins TRBV5-1 to TRBJ2-7; TRBD1 or TRBD2 may be the D gene (5 bases each). This TCR was sampled from a man between 18 and 35 years old in good health. The specimen was naive CD4+ T cells sorted from blood. Described subset: CD45RA+ positively selected. CDR3 in DNA: TGCGCCAGCGGGACGTGGGGCGCTGAGTTCGAGCAGTACTTC. It specifies CASGTWGAEFEQYF.